This entry lists 30 T cell receptor beta chains sequenced from one sample in a study of T-cell memory formation after mild COVID-19. TCRdb recomputed calls from the 5' RACE reads with MiXCR, one row per CDR3 protein. In the table there are some 150,000 distinct CDR3 sequences, about 19% of which are singletons. What was sequenced was PBMCs or a T cell subset sorted from them (not recorded which). The source is an adult woman who had mild COVID-19 (a few samples of this study predate the infection). Cell type and time point are not known.

This chain uses TRBV7-2 with TRBJ2-1, with D maybe TRBD2 (5 bases). There are 14 residues in the CDR3. Between the trimmed V and J ends, which lost 0 bases and 8 bases, there was a span of 11 bases. In germline, CDR1 is SGHTA, CDR2 FQGNSA. In DNA, the CDR3 is TGTGCCAGCAGCTTAGCGGGAGTATACCATGAGCAGTTCTTC. This encodes CASSLAGVYHEQFF.

The chain couples TRBV12-3 or TRBV12-4 to TRBJ1-1, with 10 bases that match TRBD1. J gave up 6 bases and V 4 bases, and 11 bases lay outside the gene matches. The CDR3 runs 16 residues. DNA for the CDR3: TGTGCCAGCAGTTCTGTCGTGGGACAGGGGTTCGCTGAAGCTTTCTTT. Translated: CASSSVVGQGFAEAFF.

This clonotype showed up just a few times. This chain joins TRBV20-1 and TRBJ1-2; D not resolved. The CDR3 is 12 amino acids. The V end lost 5 bases, the J end lost 6 bases, and 13 bases lay between the germline ends. Germline V lookup: CDR1 DFQATT, CDR2 SNEGSKA (reference sequence). CDR3 coding DNA: TGCAGTGCTCCTGCCGGGATGGATGGCTACACCTTC. Translation: CSAPAGMDGYTF.

V is TRBV4-2 and J is TRBJ2-5, with 8 bases matching TRBD1. CDR3 length: 17 residues. The V segment lost 2 bases and the J segment 2 bases; nucleotides outside the gene matches: 10. CDR1 is LGHNA and CDR2 is YNFKEQ in the germline V gene. Here the CDR3 reads CASSQSPSGQGQETQYF. The CDR3 bases are TGTGCCAGCAGCCAATCTCCTTCTGGACAGGGTCAAGAGACCCAGTACTTC.

This clonotype has just a few counts. CDR3 sequence (DNA): TGCGCCAGCAGCCAAACAGAGACAGATACGCAGTATTTT. Amino acids: CASSQTETDTQYF. The chain carries TRBV4-3 and TRBJ2-3; D remains unclear. The CDR3 totals 13 residues. Germline V CDR1 and CDR2: LGHNA, YSLEER. Trimming shortened V by 2 bases and J by 3 bases, and 6 bases separated the two germline ends.

This clonotype was picked up a small number of times. The V and J genes are TRBV20-1 and TRBJ2-1, with a possible D match to TRBD2 (5 bases). Germline lookup yields CDR1 DFQATT and CDR2 SNEGSKA (reference sequence). V was clipped by 3 bases and J by 5 bases, with 14 bases between them. The CDR3 length is 14 residues. The CDR3 here is CSARKSGIDNEQFF. The DNA of the CDR3 is TGCAGTGCTAGGAAATCGGGAATTGACAATGAGCAGTTCTTC.

The rearrangement uses TRBV5-1 and TRBJ2-7; 7 positions agree with TRBD2. The CDR3 contains 13 residues. With 0 bases clipped from V and 6 bases from J, the junction kept 3 bases outside the gene matches. Germline V CDR1 and CDR2: SGHRS, YFSETQ. The DNA of the CDR3 is TGCGCCAGCAGCTTGGACGGGAGGAGCGAGCAGTACTTC. This sequence encodes CASSLDGRSEQYF. Looking up the rest from reference TRBV5-1 and TRBJ2-7 gives the full variable domain: KAGVTQTPRYLIKTRGQQVTLSCSPISGHRSVSWYQQTPGQGLQFLFEYFSETQRNKGNFPGRFSGRQFSNSRSEMNVSTLELGDSALYLCASSLDGRSEQYFGPGTRLTVT.

This chain connects TRBV24-1 to TRBJ1-5; D perhaps matches TRBD1 (5 bases). The CDR3 runs 13 residues. The germline V and J ends were trimmed by 1 base and 7 bases, with 7 bases remaining between them. Germline V gene sequence: CDR1 KGHDR, CDR2 SFDVKD. CDR3 region: CATSDFEGQPQHF. The CDR3 nucleotides are TGTGCCACCAGTGATTTTGAGGGGCAGCCCCAGCATTTT.

The chain has TRBV12-3 or TRBV12-4 and TRBJ2-5; 9 nucleotides agree with TRBD2. The ends lost 4 bases at V and 4 bases at J; junction bases unmatched: 10. CDR3 length: 16 residues. CDR3 amino acids: CASSSSGLAGRETQYF. The CDR3 region has the DNA TGTGCCAGCAGTTCCTCGGGACTAGCTGGTCGAGAGACCCAGTACTTC.

In this sample, this clonotype turned up a few times. CDR3 loop: CASSLWSQGAHTDTQYF. Written as DNA, the CDR3 is TGTGCCAGCAGCTTATGGTCACAGGGGGCACACACAGATACGCAGTATTTT. V gene TRBV7-9 combines with J gene TRBJ2-3; 9 nucleotides align to TRBD1. CDR3 length equals 17 residues. CDR1 and CDR2 from the germline V gene are SEHNR and FQNEAQ (reference sequence). Trimming took 2 bases from V and 2 from J; bases not matched to a gene: 8.

This clonotype has a handful of counts. V and J are TRBV7-2 and TRBJ1-5, with TRBD1 matching 7 bases. The V gene end was trimmed by 5 bases and the J gene end by 6 bases; junction bases not matched to a gene: 10. Looked up from germline, CDR1 is SGHTA and CDR2 is FQGNSA. The CDR3 sequence is 15 residues long. Here the CDR3 reads CASSTNQGVGQPQHF. Here the CDR3 DNA reads TGTGCCAGCAGCACAAACCAGGGGGTCGGTCAGCCCCAGCATTTT.

Only a few counts were recorded for this clonotype. The chain uses TRBV5-5 and TRBJ2-3, with 11 bases that match TRBD1. V trimming: 0 bases; J trimming: 5 bases; junction bases outside the gene matches: 2. The CDR3 is 15 residues long. Germline V gives CDR1 SGHKS, CDR2 YYEKEE (reference sequence). The CDR3 sequence: CASSLAGTGGDTQYF. CDR3 coding DNA: TGTGCCAGCAGCTTGGCCGGGACAGGGGGAGATACGCAGTATTTT.

This clonotype showed up just a few times. The chain uses TRBV5-1 and TRBJ1-2; TRBD1 matches at 7 bases. Germline values: CDR1 SGHRS, CDR2 YFSETQ. This CDR3 comprises 16 residues. With 4 bases clipped from V and 0 bases from J, the junction kept 9 bases outside the gene matches. CDR3 sequence reads: CASSVDRRPANYGYTF. The CDR3 DNA sequence: TGCGCCAGCAGCGTGGACAGGAGACCAGCTAACTATGGCTACACCTTC.

This clonotype was detected a few times. The rearrangement links TRBV9 to TRBJ2-2; D is undetermined. Trimming took off 0 bases at V and 3 bases at J, with 3 bases between the two ends. Germline CDR1 is SGDLS and CDR2 is YYNGEE. The CDR3 sequence is 13 residues long. Written as DNA, the CDR3 is TGTGCCAGCAGCGTAGTCGACACCGGGGAGCTGTTTTTT. It codes for CASSVVDTGELFF.

This clonotype came up a few times. This chain connects TRBV7-2 to TRBJ2-7; D is ambiguous. The CDR3 covers 14 residues. Germline assignment: CDR1 SGHTA and CDR2 FQGNSA. V shed 1 base and J shed 2 bases, with 9 bases lying between them. CDR3 nucleotide sequence: TGTGCCAGCAGCTTAGAGTACGGGCCCTACGAGCAGTACTTC. Protein sequence: CASSLEYGPYEQYF.

This clonotype was seen only a few times. In nucleotides, the CDR3 is TGCGCCAGCAGCTTGGCCCCGCCGGGACAGGGGGCCTACGAGCAGTACTTC. Translated: CASSLAPPGQGAYEQYF. The chain carries TRBV5-1 and TRBJ2-7, with TRBD1 matching 11 bases. CDR1 SGHRS and CDR2 YFSETQ come from the germline V gene. Trimming removed 0 bases from V and 2 bases from J; junction bases left unmatched: 7. The CDR3 has 17 residues.

This clonotype was seen more than once but under ten times. The chain carries TRBV2 and TRBJ2-2; possible D gene TRBD1, 6 bases. The CDR3 length is 14 residues. Trimming removed 6 bases from V and 1 base from J, with 9 bases in between. The germline CDR1 and CDR2 sequences are SNHLY and FYNNEI. Here the CDR3 DNA reads TGTGCCAGCAGGCCGGGACAGAACACCGGGGAGCTGTTTTTT. Amino acids: CASRPGQNTGELFF.

In nucleotides, the CDR3 is TGTGCCACCAGCAGATGGACTGGGAATAATGAAAAACTGTTTTTT. Its protein is CATSRWTGNNEKLFF. The rearrangement joins TRBV15 to TRBJ1-4; D unresolved. V was trimmed by 2 bases and J by 4 bases, leaving 11 bases between them. CDR1 and CDR2 (germline): LNHNV, YYDKDF (reference sequence). The CDR3 extends over 15 amino acids.

The CDR3 DNA follows: TGTGCCAGCAGCCCAATAGCAATTAACGTCCTGACTTTC. It encodes CASSPIAINVLTF. This sequence joins TRBV11-3 and TRBJ2-6; D remains unclear. The V end was cut by 5 bases, the J end by 10 bases, with 12 bases between. This CDR3 region has 13 residues. CDR1 is SGHNT and CDR2 is YENEEA in the germline V gene.

The CDR3 protein is CASSGQGILAGSVSGANVLTF. Here the CDR3 DNA reads TGTGCCAGCAGTGGCCAGGGGATCCTAGCGGGATCCGTCTCTGGGGCCAACGTCCTGACTTTC. The V and J genes are TRBV2 and TRBJ2-6; 9 nucleotides align to TRBD2. CDR1 and CDR2 from the germline V gene are SNHLY and FYNNEI. The V gene end was trimmed by 4 bases and the J gene end by 0 bases; junction bases not matched to a gene: 16. CDR3 length: 21 residues.

The rearrangement uses TRBV5-1 and TRBJ2-1, with 13 bases fitting TRBD2. The germline CDR1 and CDR2 sequences are SGHRS and YFSETQ. V dropped 6 bases and J dropped 8; count of bases not matched to a gene: 11. CDR3 size: 16 residues. CDR3 DNA sequence: TGCGCCAGCAACATACAAGGACTAGCGGGAGTCGATGAGCAGTTCTTC. This encodes CASNIQGLAGVDEQFF.

This chain uses TRBV9 with TRBJ2-3, with TRBD2 as a possible D gene (5 bases). V was shortened by 4 bases and J by 5 bases, with 17 bases between the two germline ends. The CDR3 sequence is 15 residues long. Germline V gene lookup returns CDR1 SGDLS and CDR2 YYNGEE. The CDR3 loop is CASSKEEGRRDTQYF. The CDR3 bases are TGTGCCAGCAGCAAGGAGGAAGGTCGGAGAGATACGCAGTATTTT.

V usage is TRBV6-5 and J usage is TRBJ1-1; D remains ambiguous. This CDR3 has 14 amino acids. CDR1 and CDR2 (germline): MNHEY, SVGAGI. V was pared by 5 bases and J by 4 bases, with 14 bases between. The CDR3 loop is CASSPPNIFTEAFF. The CDR3 DNA is TGTGCCAGCAGTCCCCCTAACATCTTCACTGAAGCTTTCTTT.

V and J are TRBV7-2 and TRBJ2-5, with D tentatively TRBD1 or TRBD2 (5 bases each). This CDR3 spans 13 amino acids. In germline, CDR1 is SGHTA, CDR2 FQGNSA. The V gene lost 1 base and the J gene lost 5 bases, with 8 bases spanning the gap. The CDR3: CASSLGGWETQYF. The CDR3 DNA is TGTGCCAGCAGCTTAGGGGGGTGGGAGACCCAGTACTTC.

This chain links TRBV29-1 with TRBJ2-7; TRBD2 matches 12 bases. The CDR3 has 15 residues. V trimming: 7 bases; J trimming: 5 bases; junction bases outside the gene matches: 12. Germline V lookup: CDR1 SQVTM, CDR2 ANQGSEA. The DNA for the CDR3 is TGCAGCGCGTTGACTAGCGGGAGTTTCAGTAACGAGCAGTACTTC. The encoded protein is CSALTSGSFSNEQYF.

The CDR3 is CASTKYPSYEQYF. In nucleotides, the CDR3 is TGTGCCAGCACCAAGTACCCCTCCTACGAGCAGTACTTC. The chain has TRBV12-3 or TRBV12-4 and TRBJ2-7, with D hard to call. CDR3 length equals 13 residues. Trimming stripped 7 bases from V and 0 bases from J, with 10 bases between.

This clonotype was detected a few times. The rearrangement links TRBV2 to TRBJ1-1; a weak D match, TRBD1 (6 bases). The CDR3 is 13 residues long. Trimming pared 7 bases from V and 1 base from J, leaving 10 bases between. Germline V gene data show CDR1 as SNHLY and CDR2 as FYNNEI. The CDR3 loop is CASTLTGNTEAFF. CDR3 nucleotide sequence: TGTGCCAGCACCCTGACAGGGAACACTGAAGCTTTCTTT.

The chain has TRBV4-3 and TRBJ2-7; D remains ambiguous. Germline CDR1 and CDR2: LGHNA and YSLEER. The CDR3 contains 15 residues. Trimming stripped 1 base from V and 1 base from J, with 11 bases between. The CDR3 nucleotides read TGCGCCAGCAGCCAAGCATTTGACGGGTCCTACGAGCAGTACTTC. This translates into CASSQAFDGSYEQYF.

This clonotype has a handful of counts. This rearrangement joins TRBV12-3 or TRBV12-4 to TRBJ1-2; no firm D call. The CDR3 loop spans 13 amino acids. Trimming pared 5 bases from V and 1 base from J, leaving 8 bases between. CDR3 nucleotides: TGTGCCAGCAGTGATTGGTTTAACTATGGCTACACCTTC. Protein product: CASSDWFNYGYTF.

This chain links TRBV6-2 or TRBV6-3 with TRBJ2-7; D gene ambiguous. Trimming removed 4 bases from V and 0 bases from J, with 16 bases in between. Germline V gives CDR1 MNHEY, CDR2 SVGEGT. The CDR3 is 16 residues long. The DNA for the CDR3 is TGTGCCAGCAGTTCCCAGACTCTCTTAAGCTCCTACGAGCAGTACTTC. Translation gives CASSSQTLLSSYEQYF.